This entry lists 11 T cell receptor beta chains sequenced from one sample in a study of shared clonotypes between healthy human individuals (dated by TCRdb to 2018 to 2021). The library was prepared using the immunoSEQ multiplex PCR assay. Here the immuneACCESS table is served through TCRdb, limited to in-frame sequences with V and J called. Missing clones are a known gap in these copies; in checked studies unresolved V genes cover under half, and the rest lacks a known reason. The sample table shows around 1,900,000 clones, and over 85% are seen once. Under 2% of the sample is taken by the ten largest. CD8 naive samples were CD45RO-negative cells positively selected for CCR7, giving a CD45RA+CCR7+ population that excluded TemRA cells. The sequenced sample consisted of naive CD8+ T cells from PBMCs. The intended sense of this specimen's cell subset or site label: CD45RA+CCR7+. These receptors all stem from a man aged 18 to 30 in good health. Some clones in this sample may be carry-over from other donors' samples.

V usage is TRBV4-3 and J usage is TRBJ2-7, with 7 bases aligning to TRBD2. V lost 3 bases and J lost 0; bases outside the gene matches: 8. This CDR3 is built from 16 residues. CDR1 and CDR2 from the germline V gene are LGHNA and YSLEER. CDR3 in amino acids: CASSQGTSAYSYEQYF. The DNA of the CDR3 is TGCGCCAGCAGCCAGGGTACTAGCGCGTACTCCTACGAGCAGTACTTC.

This chain uses TRBV7-8 with TRBJ2-1; D could derive from TRBD1 or TRBD2 (5 bases each). From germline, CDR1 is SGHVS and CDR2 FQNEAQ. Trimming left V 3 bases short and J 6 bases short, with 12 bases between. This CDR3 contains 14 residues. Written as DNA, the CDR3 is TGTGCCAGCAGCTTTTCTGGGGGACGCAATGAGCAGTTCTTC. As protein: CASSFSGGRNEQFF.

This clone was seen only once. The rearrangement joins TRBV5-1 to TRBJ2-1, with 7 bases aligning to TRBD2. Germline V lookup: CDR1 SGHRS, CDR2 YFSETQ. The J segment lost 2 bases and the V segment lost 0 bases, leaving 5 bases of the junction unmatched. The CDR3 runs 16 residues. CDR3 DNA: TGCGCCAGCAGCTTGGAGGCGGGAGTAACCTACAATGAGCAGTTCTTC. Translated, it gives CASSLEAGVTYNEQFF.

This chain joins TRBV4-1 and TRBJ2-2; no reliable D call. V was shortened by 0 bases and J by 9 bases, with 8 bases between the two germline ends. The CDR3 loop spans 13 amino acids. Germline CDR1 is MGHRA and CDR2 is YSYEKL. In DNA, the CDR3 is TGCGCCAGCAGCCAAGACCGTCAGCGGGAGCTGTTTTTT. Protein product: CASSQDRQRELFF.

The rearrangement links TRBV9 to TRBJ2-5, with 8 nucleotides matching TRBD2. V was pared by 0 bases and J by 5 bases, with 6 bases of the junction left unmatched. The CDR3 consists of 15 residues. The V gene's germline CDR1 is SGDLS and CDR2 YYNGEE. In nucleotides, the CDR3 is TGTGCCAGCAGCGTAGTGGGGACTAGAGGGGAGACCCAGTACTTC. This translates into CASSVVGTRGETQYF. The entire variable domain, with the rest obtained from reference TRBV9 and TRBJ2-5, is as follows: DSGVTQTPKHLITATGQRVTLRCSPRSGDLSVYWYQQSLDQGLQFLIQYYNGEERAKGNILERFSAQQFPDLHSELNLSSLELGDSALYFCASSVVGTRGETQYFGPGTRLLVL.

The genes are TRBV9 and TRBJ1-4, with D tentatively TRBD1 (5 bases). The CDR3 runs to 15 residues. V lost 1 base and J 1 base, leaving 8 bases between the germline ends. Looked up from germline, CDR1 is SGDLS and CDR2 is YYNGEE. CDR3 DNA sequence: TGTGCCAGCAGCGTACAGGGCAAAACTAATGAAAAACTGTTTTTT. This gives the protein CASSVQGKTNEKLFF.

The chain uses TRBV7-9 and TRBJ2-3, with 7 bases lining up with TRBD2. V lost 4 bases, J lost 3 bases, and 10 bases stayed unmatched. The CDR3 loop spans 16 amino acids. Germline values: CDR1 SEHNR, CDR2 FQNEAQ (reference sequence). CDR3 region: CASSSLGEGRTDTQYF. The DNA of the CDR3 is TGTGCCAGCAGCTCTTTGGGGGAGGGGAGGACAGATACGCAGTATTTT.

The V and J genes are TRBV13 and TRBJ1-4, with a tentative D call TRBD1 (6 bases). CDR1 is PRHDT and CDR2 is FYEKMQ in the germline V gene (reference sequence). Deletions cut 0 bases from V and 5 bases from J, with 10 bases between. The CDR3 extends over 15 amino acids. CDR3 DNA sequence: TGTGCCAGCAGCTTAGGCTGGCAGGGGAATGAAAAACTGTTTTTT. Amino acid sequence: CASSLGWQGNEKLFF.

Worth noting for this clone: The same CDR3 is also encoded by other DNA sequences in this sample. V gene TRBV7-9 combines with J gene TRBJ2-2; D unclear. Trimming removed 1 base at V and 6 bases at J, with 3 bases between. Germline V gives CDR1 SEHNR, CDR2 FQNEAQ (reference sequence). The CDR3 length is 12 residues. CDR3 region: CASSLVPGELFF. DNA for the CDR3: TGTGCCAGCAGCTTAGTACCCGGGGAGCTGTTTTTT.

As DNA, the CDR3 is TGTGCCAGCTCACCTGGACGGACCAACACCGGGGAGCTGTTTTTT. This translates into CASSPGRTNTGELFF. V gene TRBV18 combines with J gene TRBJ2-2; D remains unclear. V was cut by 3 bases and J by 2 bases, with 10 bases left in between. Germline lookup yields CDR1 KGHSH and CDR2 LQKENI. The CDR3 length is 15 residues. The entire variable domain, with the rest obtained from reference TRBV18 and TRBJ2-2, is as follows: NAGVMQNPRHLVRRRGQEARLRCSPMKGHSHVYWYRQLPEEGLKFMVYLQKENIIDESGMPKERFSAEFPKEGPSILRIQQVVRGDSAAYFCASSPGRTNTGELFFGEGSRLTVL.

V usage is TRBV11-2 and J usage is TRBJ2-1; 8 bases agree with TRBD1. Germline CDR1 and CDR2: SGHAT and FQNNGV. The CDR3 contains 16 residues. The V and J ends lost 2 bases and 7 bases, in that order; junction bases with no gene match: 10. The CDR3 spells CASSLIFRGTGNEQFF. CDR3 bases: TGTGCCAGCAGCTTAATTTTCCGGGGGACAGGTAATGAGCAGTTCTTC.